The rows below give T cell receptor beta chains drawn from one sample of a study of molecular identifiers for immune sequencing clone quantification. TCRdb reprocessed the PCR reads via MiXCR and lists one record per CDR3 protein. Among approximately 550,000 distinct CDR3 sequences listed, less than 30% were seen once. The sequenced material came from naive CD8+ T cells from blood, with Jurkat cell RNA spiked in. These receptors were taken from a human donor in good health. Some libraries in this study had Jurkat cell RNA spiked in. CDR3s include the opening cysteine and the closing phenylalanine or tryptophan. A D gene is named only where the DNA matches it firmly. Clone size is stated in some rows and not others, as once, few, many or a class when expanded.

V gene	D gene	clone size	CDR3 length	J gene	CDR3 protein	CDR3 DNA
TRBV12-3/TRBV12-4	-	-	14	TRBJ2-5	CASSFMAREETQYF	TGTGCCAGCAGTTTTATGGCCAGGGAGGAGACCCAGTACTTC
TRBV6-1	-	many	16	TRBJ2-3	CASSELGTTSTDTQYF	TGTGCCAGCAGTGAATTGGGGACAACGAGCACAGATACGCAGTATTTT
TRBV4-3	-	-	19	TRBJ1-1	CASSQVSFGPENMNTEAFF	TGCGCCAGCAGCCAAGTCTCCTTTGGGCCAGAAAACATGAACACTGAAGCTTTCTTT
TRBV12-3/TRBV12-4	-	-	13	TRBJ2-5	CASRFGEQETQYF	TGTGCCAGCAGATTCGGGGAACAAGAGACCCAGTACTTC
TRBV5-1	-	many	14	TRBJ2-7	CASRWWTPNDEQYF	TGCGCCAGCAGATGGTGGACCCCGAACGACGAGCAGTACTTC
TRBV29-1	TRBD1	many	16	TRBJ2-3	CSVHKLRDRESDTQYF	TGCAGCGTGCATAAGCTCCGGGACAGGGAATCGGATACGCAGTATTTT
TRBV7-6	-	-	16	TRBJ2-2	CASTDPPGRGTGELFF	TGTGCCAGCACCGACCCCCCGGGACGCGGCACCGGGGAGCTGTTTTTT
TRBV5-4	-	many	12	TRBJ2-2	CASSPATGELFF	TGTGCCAGCAGCCCGGCTACCGGGGAGCTGTTTTTT
TRBV19	-	few	14	TRBJ2-7	CASQPGRGHYEQYF	TGTGCCAGCCAACCGGGCAGGGGTCACTACGAGCAGTACTTC
TRBV9	-	-	15	TRBJ2-4	CPRREGGDAKNIQYF	TGCCCCCGCCGCGAGGGGGGGGACGCCAAAAACATTCAGTACTTC
TRBV16	-	-	15	TRBJ1-2	CASSQSVPDSYGYTF	TGTGCCAGCAGCCAATCGGTCCCTGACAGCTATGGCTACACCTTC
TRBV12-3/TRBV12-4	TRBD2	-	17	TRBJ2-7	CASSFAGVVFPAYEQYF	TGTGCCAGCAGTTTTGCGGGGGTAGTTTTCCCAGCCTACGAGCAGTACTTC
TRBV20-1	TRBD1	-	14	TRBJ2-7	CSARTTGVAYEQYF	TGCAGTGCTAGAACGACAGGGGTAGCCTACGAGCAGTACTTC
TRBV3-1	-	few	18	TRBJ1-6	CASSQDRAGSSYNSPLHF	TGTGCCAGCAGCCAAGATCGAGCCGGGAGCTCCTATAATTCACCCCTCCACTTT
TRBV27	TRBD1	few	17	TRBJ1-4	CASSSIFQTGKGEKLFF	TGTGCCAGCAGCTCTATTTTTCAGACAGGGAAGGGTGAAAAACTGTTTTTT
TRBV12-3/TRBV12-4	-	-	15	TRBJ2-2	CASSFVGGGTGELFF	TGTGCCAGCAGTTTCGTGGGAGGTGGCACCGGGGAGCTGTTTTTT
TRBV7-4	TRBD1	-	16	TRBJ2-2	CASSLKGRGPTGELFF	TGTGCCAGCAGCTTGAAGGGCAGGGGGCCGACCGGGGAGCTGTTTTTT
TRBV6-2/TRBV6-3	-	few	15	TRBJ2-7	CASSLDVAGSYEQYF	TGTGCCAGCAGCCTCGACGTGGCAGGTTCCTACGAGCAGTACTTC
TRBV28	-	few	16	TRBJ2-7	CASSTPRTVGTYEQYF	TGTGCCAGCAGTACTCCTCGGACAGTCGGAACCTACGAGCAGTACTTC
TRBV7-9	TRBD2	-	15	TRBJ2-3	CASSHSGSYLDTQYF	TGTGCCAGCAGCCACAGCGGGAGTTACTTAGATACGCAGTATTTT
TRBV6-1	-	few	19	TRBJ1-5	CASSQGTRRTGYSNQPQHF	TGTGCCAGCAGTCAAGGGACGAGGAGAACAGGGTATAGCAATCAGCCCCAGCATTTT
TRBV20-1	TRBD1	-	15	TRBJ2-7	CSAGDPGTGSYEQYF	TGCAGTGCTGGAGACCCCGGGACAGGTTCCTACGAGCAGTACTTC